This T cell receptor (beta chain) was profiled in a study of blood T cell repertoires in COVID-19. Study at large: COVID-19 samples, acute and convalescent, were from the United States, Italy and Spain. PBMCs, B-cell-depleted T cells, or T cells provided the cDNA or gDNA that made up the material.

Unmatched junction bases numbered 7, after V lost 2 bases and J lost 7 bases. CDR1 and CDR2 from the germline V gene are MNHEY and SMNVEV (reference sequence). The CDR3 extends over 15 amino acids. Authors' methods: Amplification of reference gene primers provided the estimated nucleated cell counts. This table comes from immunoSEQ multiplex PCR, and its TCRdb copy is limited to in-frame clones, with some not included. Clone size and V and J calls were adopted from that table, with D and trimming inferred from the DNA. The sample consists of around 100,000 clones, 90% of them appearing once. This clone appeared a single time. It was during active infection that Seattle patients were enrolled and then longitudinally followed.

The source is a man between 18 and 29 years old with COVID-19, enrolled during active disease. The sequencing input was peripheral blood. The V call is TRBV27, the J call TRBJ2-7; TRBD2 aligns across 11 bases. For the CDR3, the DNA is TGTGCCAGCAGTTTAGCTAGCGGGAGGAATTGGGAGCAGTACTTC. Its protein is CASSLASGRNWEQYF.